This T cell receptor beta chain was documented in a study of blood T cell repertoires in COVID-19. About the research overall: The analysed material was cDNA or gDNA that came from T cells, B-cell-depleted T cells, or PBMCs.

Trimming took 5 bases from V and 2 from J, leaving 19 bases between them. CDR3 length: 17 residues. The V gene's germline CDR1 is SGHNT and CDR2 YENEEA. Profiled with immunoSEQ multiplex PCR; TCRdb holds only in-frame clones, not every one. Of about 64,000 clones listed, 80% to 90% are singletons. The chain has TRBV11-3 and TRBJ1-3; possible D gene TRBD1, 5 bases. The source material was peripheral blood. This clonotype originated in a man in his forties with acute or convalescent COVID-19. In DNA form, the CDR3 reads TGTGCCAGCAGCGGGGGGACTAGGAACATTCCTGGAAACACCATATATTTT. This encodes CASSGGTRNIPGNTIYF.